Below, 13 T cell receptor beta chains from the same sample are listed, as sequenced in a study of shared clonotypes between healthy human individuals. The method was immunoSEQ multiplex PCR; TCRdb's version includes in-frame clones alone and lacks a portion of them. Among under 2,500,000 clones, approximately 94% were seen once, and the ten largest hold roughly 0.13%. Material: naive CD4+ T cells sorted from blood. As to subset: CD45RA+ positively selected. Source of these receptors: a man younger than 30 in good health.

The CDR3 DNA is TGTGCCAGCAGCTTAGACCAACAGGGGAAGTACTTC. Translation: CASSLDQQGKYF. This rearrangement joins TRBV7-2 to TRBJ2-7; 7 nucleotides line up with TRBD1. Germline V gene sequence: CDR1 SGHTA, CDR2 FQGNSA. Trimming at V came to 1 base and at J to 11 bases, leaving 5 bases not matched to a gene. This CDR3 spans 12 amino acids.

This clone was observed a single time. The chain has TRBV29-1 and TRBJ1-2; D is perhaps TRBD1 (5 bases). Germline V gives CDR1 SQVTM, CDR2 ANQGSEA. The V and J ends lost 3 bases and 8 bases respectively, with 19 bases between them. This CDR3 has 14 amino acids. CDR3 DNA: TGCAGCGTTGATTTGTCAGGGCTGGTAGGAGGCTACACCTTC. It specifies CSVDLSGLVGGYTF.

The chain joins TRBV19 to TRBJ1-5; D might be TRBD1 (5 bases). Germline V CDR1 and CDR2: LNHDA, SQIVND (reference sequence). Trimming shortened V by 4 bases and J by 1 base, and 14 bases separated the two germline ends. The CDR3 length is 16 residues. CDR3 in amino acids: CASSTLGTWSNQPQHF. The CDR3 DNA reads as TGTGCCAGTAGTACTCTCGGGACTTGGAGCAATCAGCCCCAGCATTTT.

The CDR3 region is CASSLDGGEGAQYF. Written as DNA, the CDR3 is TGTGCCAGCAGCTTGGACGGAGGTGAGGGGGCCCAGTACTTC. The rearrangement links TRBV5-4 to TRBJ2-5; D possibly corresponds to TRBD1 (6 bases). The CDR3 runs 14 residues. CDR1 is SGHNT and CDR2 is YYREEE in the germline V gene (reference sequence). Deletions cut 0 bases from V and 9 bases from J, with 15 bases between.

This clone has a single count. This chain uses TRBV6-1 with TRBJ1-2; D perhaps matches TRBD1 (5 bases). Trimming took off 5 bases at V and 4 bases at J, with 17 bases between the two ends. The CDR3 length is 15 residues. The germline gives CDR1 MNHNS, CDR2 SASEGT. The DNA of the CDR3 is TGTGCCAGCAGTCGACAGCCTGACGTCGGCTATGGCTACACCTTC. It encodes CASSRQPDVGYGYTF.

The chain carries TRBV6-5 and TRBJ1-2; 10 nucleotides align to TRBD1. The CDR3 is made up of 14 amino acids. The germline CDR1 and CDR2 sequences are MNHEY and SVGAGI. Unmatched junction bases numbered 3, after V lost 4 bases and J lost 4 bases. The CDR3 spells CASSFRDRGYGYTF. The CDR3 nucleotides read TGTGCCAGCAGTTTCCGGGACAGGGGCTATGGCTACACCTTC.

This chain links TRBV29-1 with TRBJ1-2; 7 bases are shared with TRBD1. The J segment lost 3 bases and the V segment lost 7 bases, leaving 14 bases of the junction unmatched. The CDR3 consists of 15 residues. The V gene's germline CDR1 is SQVTM and CDR2 ANQGSEA. CDR3 loop: CSARAGTETYYGYTF. The CDR3 coding sequence is TGCAGCGCTCGCGCCGGGACAGAAACTTACTATGGCTACACCTTC.

V and J are TRBV30 and TRBJ2-1, with 7 bases aligning to TRBD2. The germline gives CDR1 GTSNPN, CDR2 SVGIG (reference sequence). The J segment lost 4 bases and the V segment lost 5 bases, leaving 8 bases of the junction unmatched. CDR3 length: 14 amino acids. CDR3 DNA sequence: TGTGCCTGGCGAGCTAGCGGAGCATACAATGAGCAGTTCTTC. This encodes CAWRASGAYNEQFF.

This chain joins TRBV4-1 and TRBJ2-5; 11 bases fit TRBD2. Germline loops: CDR1 MGHRA, CDR2 YSYEKL. With V trimmed by 0 bases and J by 0 bases, 9 bases remained unmatched. This CDR3 region has 19 residues. The CDR3 here is CASSQERASGGPYQETQYF. The CDR3 nucleotides read TGCGCCAGCAGCCAAGAGCGGGCTAGCGGGGGGCCCTACCAAGAGACCCAGTACTTC.

The chain links TRBV5-6 to TRBJ2-1; unclear D gene. Germline assignment: CDR1 SGHDT and CDR2 YYEEEE. This CDR3 spans 13 amino acids. Between the trimmed V and J ends, which lost 0 bases and 9 bases, there was a span of 10 bases. CDR3 protein: CASSLGVNGEQFF. The CDR3 DNA reads as TGTGCCAGCAGCTTGGGGGTCAACGGTGAGCAGTTCTTC.

This chain joins TRBV7-3 and TRBJ1-2, with D hard to call. Germline V gene sequence: CDR1 SGHTA, CDR2 FQGTGA. The V end lost 5 bases, the J end lost 2 bases, and 9 bases lay between the germline ends. The CDR3 contains 13 residues. Here the CDR3 reads CASSPIPNYGYTF. CDR3 bases: TGTGCCAGCAGCCCTATTCCCAACTATGGCTACACCTTC.

The genes are TRBV7-9 and TRBJ2-2; 7 positions agree with TRBD1. CDR1 and CDR2 (germline): SEHNR, FQNEAQ (reference sequence). This CDR3 has 14 residues. Trimming cost V 5 bases and J 4 bases; bases outside gene matches: 4. The CDR3 sequence: CASSPGQITGELFF. The CDR3 DNA reads TGTGCCAGCAGCCCGGGACAGATCACCGGGGAGCTGTTTTTT. The entire variable domain, with the rest obtained from reference TRBV7-9 and TRBJ2-2, is as follows: DTGVSQNPRHKITKRGQNVTFRCDPISEHNRLYWYRQTLGQGPEFLTYFQNEAQLEKSRLLSDRFSAERPKGSFSTLEIQRTEQGDSAMYLCASSPGQITGELFFGEGSRLTVL.

The chain has TRBV7-9 and TRBJ1-1, with D possibly being TRBD1 (5 bases). V gave up 5 bases and J gave up 1 base, with 8 bases separating them. This CDR3 spans 13 amino acids. Germline V gene lookup returns CDR1 SEHNR and CDR2 FQNEAQ (reference sequence). DNA of the CDR3: TGTGCCAGCAGCCAGGGCCGGAACACTGAAGCTTTCTTT. It codes for CASSQGRNTEAFF.